This TCR beta chain was documented in a study of cytotoxic CD8 clonotypes in ibrutinib-treated CLL. Overall study context: Enrolment comprised approximately 10 relapsed/refractory and some 15 treatment-naive patients; under 18 were IGHV unmutated. There were, on average, approximately 260,000 productive templates and about 85,000 productive rearrangements per sample.

General study findings and limits: Public clonotypes were rare and shrank or held steady on treatment. Clonality increased at ibrutinib response, then returned toward baseline at progression.

Points on this clone: Antigen unknown.

Trimming stripped 5 bases from V and 5 bases from J, with 12 bases between. The CDR3 is made up of 13 amino acids. CDR1 is KGHSH and CDR2 is LQKENI in the germline V gene. Clones were sequenced by immunoSEQ multiplex PCR, and TCRdb holds only the in-frame ones, with some missing. The sample consists of fewer than 400,000 clones, 67% of them appearing once. The chain joins TRBV18 to TRBJ1-1, with TRBD1 as a possible D gene (5 bases). Sample: PBMCs, taken after 36 months of ibrutinib treatment. The source of this sequence is a human donor with chronic lymphocytic leukemia. The CDR3 spells CASSTDGGTEAFF. CDR3 in DNA: TGTGCCAGCTCAACTGACGGGGGGACTGAAGCTTTCTTT.